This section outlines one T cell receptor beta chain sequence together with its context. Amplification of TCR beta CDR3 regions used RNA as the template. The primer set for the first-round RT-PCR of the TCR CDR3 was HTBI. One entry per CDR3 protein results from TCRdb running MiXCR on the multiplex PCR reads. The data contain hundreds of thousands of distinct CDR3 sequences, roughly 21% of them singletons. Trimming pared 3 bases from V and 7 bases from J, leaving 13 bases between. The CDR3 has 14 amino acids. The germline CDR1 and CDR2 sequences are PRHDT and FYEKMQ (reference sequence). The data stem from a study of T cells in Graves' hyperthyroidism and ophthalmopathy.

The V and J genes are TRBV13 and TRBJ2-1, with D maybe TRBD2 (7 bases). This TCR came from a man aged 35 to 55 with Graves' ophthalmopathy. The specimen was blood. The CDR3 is CASSFVAGANEQFF. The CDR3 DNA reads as TGTGCCAGCAGCTTCGTGGCGGGGGCTAATGAGCAGTTCTTC.